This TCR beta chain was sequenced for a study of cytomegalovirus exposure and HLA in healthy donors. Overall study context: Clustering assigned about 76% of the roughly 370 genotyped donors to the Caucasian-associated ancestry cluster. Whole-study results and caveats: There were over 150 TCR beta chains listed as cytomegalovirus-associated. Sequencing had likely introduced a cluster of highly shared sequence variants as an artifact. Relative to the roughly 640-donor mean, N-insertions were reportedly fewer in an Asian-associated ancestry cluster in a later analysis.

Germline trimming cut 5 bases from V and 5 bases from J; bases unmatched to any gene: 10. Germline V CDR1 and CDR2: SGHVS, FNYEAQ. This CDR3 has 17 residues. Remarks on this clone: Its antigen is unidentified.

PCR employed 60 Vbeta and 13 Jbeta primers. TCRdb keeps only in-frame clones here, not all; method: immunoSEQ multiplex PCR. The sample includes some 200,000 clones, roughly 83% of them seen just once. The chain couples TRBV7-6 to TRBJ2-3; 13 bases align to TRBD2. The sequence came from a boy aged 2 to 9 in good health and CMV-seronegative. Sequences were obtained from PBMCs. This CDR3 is CASSARSGTSGEDTQYF. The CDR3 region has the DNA TGTGCCAGCAGCGCGAGGTCCGGGACTAGCGGGGAAGATACGCAGTATTTT.